The rows below give T cell receptor beta chains drawn from one sample of a study of blood T cell repertoires in COVID-19. Measured with immunoSEQ multiplex PCR; TCRdb has only the in-frame clones, and not every one. Among 200,000 to 300,000 clones listed, 75% to 90% were seen once. Sequences were obtained from PBMCs or T cells enriched from blood (not recorded which). These receptors originate from a woman in her forties who had been exposed to COVID-19. Each CDR3 is given with its conserved first and last residue. D genes are given only for firm matches. Not all rows give a size; the values are once, few, many and, for expanded clones, a class.

D gene: -; V gene: TRBV28; clone size: -; J gene: TRBJ1-5; CDR3 DNA: TGTGCCAGCAGTTTCGGAGCCAGGGAACGCAATCAGCCCCAGCATTTT; CDR3 protein: CASSFGARERNQPQHF
D gene: -; V gene: TRBV6-5; clone size: -; J gene: TRBJ2-2; CDR3 DNA: TGTGCCAGCAGTTACGGGCCCCCGCAGGGGTCCGGGGAGCTGTTTTTT; CDR3 protein: CASSYGPPQGSGELFF
D gene: TRBD1; V gene: TRBV28; clone size: -; J gene: TRBJ1-4; CDR3 DNA: TGTGCCAGCAGTGGGGGACAGGGGCCCTTAAGCCCAGATTTT; CDR3 protein: CASSGGQGPLSPDF
D gene: TRBD2; V gene: TRBV7-2; clone size: -; J gene: TRBJ2-2; CDR3 DNA: TGTGCCAGCAGCCCCGGCGGGGGGCTGCTAGGGGAGCTGTTTTTT; CDR3 protein: CASSPGGGLLGELFF
D gene: TRBD1; V gene: TRBV30; clone size: once; J gene: TRBJ2-7; CDR3 DNA: TGTGCCTGGAGTGTTACGGGGACAGGGTTGAGGTACGAGCAGTACTTC; CDR3 protein: CAWSVTGTGLRYEQYF
D gene: TRBD2; V gene: TRBV19; clone size: -; J gene: TRBJ2-3; CDR3 DNA: TGTGCCAGTAAAAGGTGGACTAGCGGGAGCTCAGATACGCAGTATTTT; CDR3 protein: CASKRWTSGSSDTQYF
D gene: -; V gene: TRBV4-3; clone size: -; J gene: TRBJ2-1; CDR3 DNA: TGCGCCAGCAGCCAAGACTACGGGAGCTCCTACAATGAGCAGTTCTTC; CDR3 protein: CASSQDYGSSYNEQFF
D gene: -; V gene: TRBV7-2; clone size: -; J gene: TRBJ2-2; CDR3 DNA: TGTGCCAGCAGCTTAGGGGCTTACACCGGGGAGCTGTTTTTT; CDR3 protein: CASSLGAYTGELFF
D gene: TRBD2; V gene: TRBV30; clone size: -; J gene: TRBJ2-2; CDR3 DNA: TGTGCCTGGAGCGGGACTAGCGGGAACACCGGGGAGCTGTTTTTT; CDR3 protein: CAWSGTSGNTGELFF
D gene: -; V gene: TRBV7-9; clone size: -; J gene: TRBJ2-4; CDR3 DNA: TGTGCCAGCAGCCCTGAGCTAAAGCGAAACATTCAGTACTTC; CDR3 protein: CASSPELKRNIQYF
D gene: -; V gene: TRBV7-9; clone size: -; J gene: TRBJ2-4; CDR3 DNA: TGTGCCAGCAGCGCGTGGTCGTCAGGGTTCGCCAAAAACATTCAGTACTTC; CDR3 protein: CASSAWSSGFAKNIQYF
D gene: -; V gene: TRBV6-5; clone size: -; J gene: TRBJ2-5; CDR3 DNA: TGTGCCAGCAGTTACTCGACGGGGTTACAAGAGACCCAGTACTTC; CDR3 protein: CASSYSTGLQETQYF
D gene: -; V gene: TRBV18; clone size: -; J gene: TRBJ1-5; CDR3 DNA: TGTGCCAGCTCACCTACAAACAGACAGCCCCAGCATTTT; CDR3 protein: CASSPTNRQPQHF
D gene: -; V gene: TRBV5-1; clone size: -; J gene: TRBJ1-1; CDR3 DNA: TGTGCCAGCAGCCGATGGGACTTTTACACTGAAGCTTTCTTT; CDR3 protein: CASSRWDFYTEAFF
D gene: TRBD1; V gene: TRBV4-1; clone size: -; J gene: TRBJ2-5; CDR3 DNA: TGCGCCAGCAGCCAAGGGGGACAGGGGCATGAGACCCAGTACTTC; CDR3 protein: CASSQGGQGHETQYF
D gene: -; V gene: TRBV18; clone size: -; J gene: TRBJ1-3; CDR3 DNA: TGTGCCAGCTCGGACCAGGAGGGGACTGGAAACACCATATATTTT; CDR3 protein: CASSDQEGTGNTIYF
D gene: TRBD1; V gene: TRBV18; clone size: -; J gene: TRBJ1-2; CDR3 DNA: TGTGCCAGCTCACCTAGACCCCCGGGACAGGGGGCTTACTATGGCTACACCTTC; CDR3 protein: CASSPRPPGQGAYYGYTF
D gene: -; V gene: TRBV19; clone size: -; J gene: TRBJ1-4; CDR3 DNA: TGTGCCAGTAGTAGCCCGGGACAAGGTAATGAAAAACTGTTTTTT; CDR3 protein: CASSSPGQGNEKLFF
D gene: TRBD1; V gene: TRBV7-9; clone size: -; J gene: TRBJ1-4; CDR3 DNA: TGTGCCAGCAGCCAGGGGGTGGGGAAACTGTTTTTT; CDR3 protein: CASSQGVGKLFF
D gene: -; V gene: TRBV18; clone size: -; J gene: TRBJ1-1; CDR3 DNA: TGTGCCAGCTCACCATCTTTACAGGGCACTGAAGCTTTCTTT; CDR3 protein: CASSPSLQGTEAFF
D gene: TRBD1; V gene: TRBV5-1; clone size: -; J gene: TRBJ1-6; CDR3 DNA: TGCGCCAGCAGCTCGCCAAGGACAGGGGGTAGGCCACCCCTCCACTTT; CDR3 protein: CASSSPRTGGRPPLHF
D gene: TRBD1; V gene: TRBV27; clone size: -; J gene: TRBJ1-2; CDR3 DNA: TGTGCCAGCTCACCGGACAGGGGGATTGGCTATGGCTACACCTTC; CDR3 protein: CASSPDRGIGYGYTF